This entry is about one TCR beta chain. This sample was included in a study of blood T cells in healthy people across ages. Every donor gave approximately 10 milliliters of peripheral blood. V lost 0 bases and J 1 base, leaving 6 bases between the germline ends. In germline, CDR1 is SGHTA, CDR2 FQGTGA. The CDR3 contains 14 residues. Alongside a J-beta primer mix, a sample-barcoded 5' primer served in a second PCR lasting roughly 6 to 11 cycles. TCRdb recomputed calls from the 5' RACE reads with MiXCR, one row per CDR3 protein. The sample records more than 650,000 distinct CDR3 sequences, more than 25% being singletons. The sample also formed part of further work on T cells of mothers and their children. According to that study: Samples were obtained from a few healthy Caucasian mothers and their six children. Researchers put all of the extracted RNA into cDNA synthesis, using approximately 1.5 ug per 15 ul.

The TCR comes from a boy between 5 and 17 years old in good health. The chain is built from TRBV7-3 and TRBJ1-1; D remains ambiguous. The sample was blood. In DNA form, the CDR3 reads TGTGCCAGCAGCTTAACGACCGCGAACACTGAAGCTTTCTTT. Translated: CASSLTTANTEAFF.